The 26 T cell receptor beta chains given below trace back to one sample, sequenced in a study of blood T cell repertoires in COVID-19. Produced via immunoSEQ multiplex PCR; TCRdb's table is partial and in-frame only. The sample holds more than 300,000 clones, around 89% seen once. Sequenced: peripheral blood. These receptors all stem from a woman between 40 and 55 years old with COVID-19, enrolled during active disease.

Written as DNA, the CDR3 is TGTGCCAGCAGGTGGGGCGTTTACTCCTACAATGAGCAGTTCTTC. It specifies CASRWGVYSYNEQFF. The V gene is TRBV27, the J gene TRBJ2-1; possible D gene TRBD1, 5 bases. Germline V CDR1 and CDR2: MNHEY, SMNVEV (reference sequence). V was pared by 6 bases and J by 0 bases, with 12 bases between. This CDR3 contains 15 residues.

The chain joins TRBV19 to TRBJ1-1; 8 nucleotides align to TRBD1. Germline CDR1 and CDR2: LNHDA and SQIVND (reference sequence). The length of the CDR3 is 16 residues. V was clipped by 8 bases and J by 3 bases; unmatched bases: 14. The DNA of the CDR3 is TGTGCCAGTCTGACTCCCCGGGGACAGGCCTACACTGAAGCTTTCTTT. As protein: CASLTPRGQAYTEAFF. Variable domain in full (rest from reference TRBV19 and TRBJ1-1): DGGITQSPKYLFRKEGQNVTLSCEQNLNHDAMYWYRQDPGQGLRLIYYSQIVNDFQKGDIAEGYSVSREKKESFPLTVTSAQKNPTAFYLCASLTPRGQAYTEAFFGQGTRLTVV.

The genes are TRBV18 and TRBJ2-7, with 9 bases matching TRBD1. Germline V lookup: CDR1 KGHSH, CDR2 LQKENI. The CDR3 totals 15 residues. J lost 6 bases, V lost 3 bases, and 9 bases had no gene match. This chain's CDR3 is CASSPISDRGGEQYF. The DNA for the CDR3 is TGTGCCAGCTCACCTATTTCGGACAGGGGCGGCGAGCAGTACTTC. The full variable domain, completed using reference TRBV18 and TRBJ2-7, is NAGVMQNPRHLVRRRGQEARLRCSPMKGHSHVYWYRQLPEEGLKFMVYLQKENIIDESGMPKERFSAEFPKEGPSILRIQQVVRGDSAAYFCASSPISDRGGEQYFGPGTRLTVT.

This clone has more than one count but fewer than ten. The rearrangement uses TRBV28 and TRBJ1-6, with TRBD1 matching 8 bases. CDR1 is MDHEN, CDR2 SYDVKM, per germline. This CDR3 spans 14 amino acids. The V segment lost 6 bases and the J segment 8 bases; nucleotides outside the gene matches: 6. The CDR3, as DNA: TGTGCCAGCAGGATGGGACAGGACCATTCACCCCTCCACTTT. Protein product: CASRMGQDHSPLHF.

The chain has TRBV7-3 and TRBJ2-1; 9 nucleotides match TRBD2. Per germline, CDR1 SGHTA and CDR2 FQGTGA. The J segment lost 4 bases and the V segment lost 5 bases, leaving 6 bases of the junction unmatched. This CDR3 spans 15 amino acids. In DNA form, the CDR3 reads TGTGCCAGCAGCCAGACTAGCGGCAATTACAATGAGCAGTTCTTC. Protein sequence: CASSQTSGNYNEQFF.

This clone was counted a single time. This chain uses TRBV4-1 with TRBJ2-7, with TRBD2 matching over 9 bases. CDR1 and CDR2 (germline): MGHRA, YSYEKL. CDR3 length equals 19 residues. The V gene end was trimmed by 0 bases and the J gene end by 6 bases; junction bases not matched to a gene: 18. The CDR3 DNA reads TGCGCCAGCAGCCAAGATTTACCCCCCTGGACTAGCGCCCCGGGCGAGCAGTACTTC. Translation: CASSQDLPPWTSAPGEQYF.

This chain connects TRBV19 to TRBJ1-3; TRBD1 agrees at 7 bases. Germline lookup yields CDR1 LNHDA and CDR2 SQIVND (reference sequence). There are 15 residues in the CDR3. V lost 2 bases, J lost 8 bases, and 9 bases stayed unmatched. CDR3 nucleotide sequence: TGTGCCAGTAGTATAACTTGGGGACAGCATTACACCATATATTTT. Its protein is CASSITWGQHYTIYF.

The rearrangement uses TRBV28 and TRBJ2-3; TRBD1 aligns across 9 bases. The junction had 5 bases not matched to a gene; V was cut back by 4 bases and J by 0 bases. This CDR3 is 16 amino acids long. Germline assignment: CDR1 MDHEN and CDR2 SYDVKM. CDR3 DNA: TGTGCCAGCAGTTGGCCGGGACAGGGAAGCACAGATACGCAGTATTTT. This sequence encodes CASSWPGQGSTDTQYF.

The chain joins TRBV3-1 (or the pseudogene TRBV3-2) to TRBJ2-7, with D possibly matching TRBD1 (5 bases). V shed 1 base and J shed 9 bases, with 7 bases lying between them. This CDR3 region has 11 residues. Germline V gives CDR1 LGHDT, CDR2 YNNKEL (reference sequence). CDR3: CASSQGGPQYF. CDR3 bases: TGTGCCAGCAGCCAAGGGGGCCCGCAGTACTTC.

The rearrangement joins TRBV14 to TRBJ2-5; 10 bases line up with TRBD2. V dropped 0 bases and J dropped 6; count of bases not matched to a gene: 7. CDR1 SGHDN and CDR2 FVKESK come from the germline V gene. There are 16 residues in the CDR3. CDR3 in DNA: TGTGCCAGCAGCCAAGAAAGCGGGGGGGCGTGGAAGACCCAGTACTTC. Its translation: CASSQESGGAWKTQYF.

CDR3 coding DNA: TGTGCCAGCAGTACCCGACAGGGATGGGCCAAAAACATTCAGTACTTC. Translated, it gives CASSTRQGWAKNIQYF. The V and J genes are TRBV27 and TRBJ2-4; TRBD1 matches at 7 bases. Germline V lookup: CDR1 MNHEY, CDR2 SMNVEV (reference sequence). The ends lost 5 bases at V and 1 base at J; junction bases unmatched: 8. The CDR3 contains 16 residues.

Details on this clone: Other nucleotide sequences from this sample produce the same CDR3. CDR3 loop: CASSLTGNQPQHF. CDR3 in DNA: TGTGCCAGCAGTTTAACGGGCAATCAGCCCCAGCATTTT. The chain is built from TRBV12-3 or TRBV12-4 and TRBJ1-5; D is unresolved. The V and J ends lost 2 bases and 2 bases respectively, with 4 bases between them. The CDR3 totals 13 residues.

J is TRBJ2-4 and V is TRBV30; the match to TRBD1 covers 9 bases. The V gene's germline CDR1 is GTSNPN and CDR2 SVGIG (reference sequence). This CDR3 has 13 residues. Unmatched junction bases numbered 9, after V lost 3 bases and J lost 12 bases. The DNA for the CDR3 is TGTGCCTGGAGCGGGATACAGGGGGCGGCTCAGTACTTC. It encodes CAWSGIQGAAQYF.

The chain couples TRBV2 to TRBJ1-6; 8 bases agree with TRBD1. This CDR3 contains 16 residues. V lost 5 bases and J lost 8; bases outside the gene matches: 11. Germline CDR1 is SNHLY and CDR2 is FYNNEI. The CDR3 DNA reads TGTGCCAGCAGTTTTTCCCGGACAGGGTCGGATTCACCCCTCCACTTT. Encoded protein: CASSFSRTGSDSPLHF.

The CDR3 sequence is CASSPGGSNTEAFF. CDR3 nucleotides: TGTGCCAGCAGTCCAGGGGGCTCAAACACTGAAGCTTTCTTT. The V and J genes are TRBV6-5 and TRBJ1-1; 8 positions match TRBD1. This CDR3 has 14 residues. Germline CDR1 is MNHEY and CDR2 is SVGAGI. Trimming removed 5 bases from V and 2 bases from J; junction bases left unmatched: 4.

CDR3 protein: CASSGMGQGPSGAFF. The DNA of the CDR3 is TGTGCCAGCAGCGGAATGGGACAGGGACCTTCGGGAGCTTTCTTT. The chain joins TRBV2 to TRBJ1-1; 9 bases are shared with TRBD1. This CDR3 has 15 amino acids. V shed 6 bases and J 10 bases; nucleotides not matched to a gene: 15. The germline CDR1 and CDR2 sequences are SNHLY and FYNNEI.

This clone came up a few times. V usage is TRBV19 and J usage is TRBJ2-2, with 14 bases identical to TRBD2. The trim removed 4 bases at V and 1 base at J, leaving 2 bases unmatched. The CDR3 covers 17 residues. Germline CDR1 and CDR2: LNHDA and SQIVND (reference sequence). CDR3 residues: CASSRGLAGGNTGELFF. The CDR3 DNA sequence: TGTGCCAGTAGTAGAGGACTAGCGGGAGGGAACACCGGGGAGCTGTTTTTT.

The V gene is TRBV19, the J gene TRBJ1-2; 7 bases are shared with TRBD1. V shed 6 bases, J shed 3 bases, and the junction held 7 bases outside the gene matches. CDR1 and CDR2 (germline): LNHDA, SQIVND (reference sequence). This CDR3 comprises 14 residues. The CDR3 nucleotides read TGTGCCAGTAGGAACCCCGGGACAGACTATGGCTACACCTTC. As protein: CASRNPGTDYGYTF.

This clone showed up just once. The V gene is TRBV6-2 or TRBV6-3, the J gene TRBJ2-4; D might be TRBD2 (7 bases). The germline V gene has CDR1 MNHEY and CDR2 SVGEGT. The ends were cut back, 5 bases at V and 6 bases at J, with 17 bases in the middle. The CDR3 contains 15 residues. The CDR3 protein is CASSLPGGSVNIQYF. DNA of the CDR3: TGTGCCAGCAGTCTCCCGGGGGGCTCCGTAAACATTCAGTACTTC.

This clone was seen just once. This chain uses TRBV18 with TRBJ2-1; 9 bases line up with TRBD2. J was trimmed by 0 bases and V by 4 bases; bases with no gene match: 13. The CDR3 consists of 19 residues. Germline assignment: CDR1 KGHSH and CDR2 LQKENI. CDR3 coding DNA: TGTGCCAGCTCACAGCTTGGCGGGGGGGCCCCCTCCTCCTACAATGAGCAGTTCTTC. This translates into CASSQLGGGAPSSYNEQFF.

V gene TRBV29-1 combines with J gene TRBJ1-4, with a possible D match to TRBD1 (5 bases). With 7 bases removed from V and 6 bases from J, the gap between germline ends came to 18 bases. The CDR3 loop spans 14 amino acids. The germline V gene encodes CDR1 SQVTM and CDR2 ANQGSEA. CDR3 sequence (DNA): TGCAGCGCTGGTCGGGGGAGGGGCGATGAAAAACTGTTTTTT. Its protein is CSAGRGRGDEKLFF.

The chain combines TRBV5-6 with TRBJ2-7; the match to TRBD1 covers 9 bases. Trimming took 8 bases from V and 1 from J; bases not matched to a gene: 7. Germline V gives CDR1 SGHDT, CDR2 YYEEEE. CDR3 length: 14 residues. The CDR3 DNA reads TGTGCCAGTCTTCCGGGACAGGGATCCTACGAGCAGTACTTC. Its protein is CASLPGQGSYEQYF.

The rearrangement uses TRBV29-1 and TRBJ2-1; TRBD1 matches 10 bases. Germline values: CDR1 SQVTM, CDR2 ANQGSEA. With V trimmed by 7 bases and J by 9 bases, 15 bases remained unmatched. The CDR3 is made up of 15 amino acids. The CDR3 loop reads CSAATGGDYIGEQFF. The DNA for the CDR3 is TGCAGCGCGGCGACAGGGGGCGATTACATTGGTGAGCAGTTCTTC.

Here the CDR3 reads CASRRQGTANYGYTF. CDR3 DNA sequence: TGTGCCAGCAGAAGACAGGGCACGGCAAACTATGGCTACACCTTC. This chain links TRBV6-5 with TRBJ1-2, with 7 bases that match TRBD1. The germline V gene encodes CDR1 MNHEY and CDR2 SVGAGI. V shed 6 bases, J shed 2 bases, and the junction held 9 bases outside the gene matches. The CDR3 contains 15 residues.

The count of this clone is one. The rearrangement links TRBV5-1 to TRBJ2-7; 7 bases map to TRBD1. Germline V lookup: CDR1 SGHRS, CDR2 YFSETQ. The CDR3 is 15 residues long. V lost 4 bases to trimming and J lost 2 bases; unmatched junction nucleotides: 9. CDR3: CASSLGTAPTYEQYF. Written as DNA, the CDR3 is TGCGCCAGCAGCCTCGGGACAGCACCGACCTACGAGCAGTACTTC.

The rearrangement uses TRBV27 and TRBJ1-1; D unresolved. The germline V gene has CDR1 MNHEY and CDR2 SMNVEV (reference sequence). This CDR3 spans 14 amino acids. Trimming left V 5 bases short and J 0 bases short, with 10 bases between. The CDR3 DNA sequence: TGTGCCAGCAGTCCCACAATCCTGAACACTGAAGCTTTCTTT. This translates into CASSPTILNTEAFF.